The 25 T cell receptor beta chains presented below share a single source sample, sequenced in a study of vaccination effects on CD4 cells after COVID-19. No cognate antigen is known for these TCRs. After expansion with viral peptide pools in the ViraFEST assay, antigen-specific CD4+ T cells were sequenced. An approximately 10-day culture period preceded the isolation of CD4+ T cells. Everyone in the study got two shots of either the BNT162b2 or mRNA-1273 vaccine. Sequenced by immunoSEQ multiplex PCR; TCRdb stores in-frame clones only, minus some. The sample lists about 24,000 clones, roughly three quarters occurring once. The material was CD4+ T cells from PBMCs cultured with SARS-CoV-2 spike peptides, obtained after COVID-19 vaccination. The receptors here all came from a human donor who received a COVID-19 vaccine.

A single count supports this clone. The V and J genes are TRBV19 and TRBJ2-6, with D possibly TRBD1 on 5 matching bases. The CDR3 consists of 16 residues. The V gene's germline CDR1 is LNHDA and CDR2 SQIVND (reference sequence). The V end lost 6 bases, the J end lost 4 bases, and 16 bases lay between the germline ends. CDR3 nucleotides: TGTGCCAGTAGACCTAGGGGTCTTTCCGGGGCCAACGTCCTGACTTTC. The encoded protein is CASRPRGLSGANVLTF.

The chain has TRBV5-1 and TRBJ1-1; 10 nucleotides align to TRBD1. Germline assignment: CDR1 SGHRS and CDR2 YFSETQ. This CDR3 is built from 16 residues. The junction had 6 bases not matched to a gene; V was cut back by 4 bases and J by 0 bases. In nucleotides, the CDR3 is TGCGCCAGCAGCCCCGGGACAGGGGTCATGAACACTGAAGCTTTCTTT. Translation gives CASSPGTGVMNTEAFF.

The chain couples TRBV10-3 to TRBJ1-5; no firm D call. This CDR3 contains 13 residues. V was trimmed by 8 bases and J by 0 bases, leaving 8 bases between them. CDR1 and CDR2 (germline): ENHRY, SYGVKD. This chain's CDR3 is CAISEYSNQPQHF. In DNA form, the CDR3 reads TGTGCCATCTCGGAATATAGCAATCAGCCCCAGCATTTT.

This sequence joins TRBV18 and TRBJ2-3; no firm D call. V lost 4 bases and J 2 bases, leaving 7 bases between the germline ends. Germline CDR1 reads KGHSH; CDR2 reads LQKENI. CDR3 size: 13 residues. The CDR3 nucleotides read TGTGCCAGCTCACGGGTAGACACAGATACGCAGTATTTT. Translated, it gives CASSRVDTDTQYF. The complete variable domain, with remaining parts taken from reference TRBV18 and TRBJ2-3, reads NAGVMQNPRHLVRRRGQEARLRCSPMKGHSHVYWYRQLPEEGLKFMVYLQKENIIDESGMPKERFSAEFPKEGPSILRIQQVVRGDSAAYFCASSRVDTDTQYFGPGTRLTVL.

This chain links TRBV7-8 with TRBJ2-1; D gene uncertain. CDR1 and CDR2 from the germline V gene are SGHVS and FQNEAQ. V shed 5 bases and J shed 8 bases, with 19 bases lying between them. The CDR3 covers 15 residues. This CDR3 reads CASSREEVGVYEQFF. In DNA form, the CDR3 reads TGTGCCAGCAGCCGTGAGGAAGTTGGGGTCTATGAGCAGTTCTTC.

There are a few counts of this clone. This chain connects TRBV2 to TRBJ1-1, with 9 bases identical to TRBD1. CDR1 is SNHLY and CDR2 is FYNNEI in the germline V gene. The CDR3 covers 16 residues. The V and J ends lost 6 bases and 4 bases, in that order; junction bases with no gene match: 12. CDR3 sequence: CASSYGVGQGSTEAFF. CDR3 nucleotide sequence: TGTGCCAGCAGCTACGGGGTTGGACAGGGGAGCACTGAAGCTTTCTTT.

The chain combines TRBV18 with TRBJ2-1, with unresolved D. The CDR3 loop spans 16 amino acids. Germline values: CDR1 KGHSH, CDR2 LQKENI. The V end lost 6 bases, the J end lost 0 bases, and 15 bases lay between the germline ends. This CDR3 reads CASSPRDTSSYNEQFF. The CDR3 nucleotides are TGTGCCAGCTCTCCCCGTGACACAAGCTCCTACAATGAGCAGTTCTTC.

By proportion, this clone is medium-sized. The V and J genes are TRBV11-2 and TRBJ2-7, with 11 bases matching TRBD2. There are 15 residues in the CDR3. Germline lookup yields CDR1 SGHAT and CDR2 FQNNGV. The J segment lost 9 bases and the V segment lost 1 base, leaving 8 bases of the junction unmatched. The CDR3 DNA reads TGTGCCAGCAGCTTAGGTCTAGCGGGGGGAATAGCGCAGTACTTC. Protein product: CASSLGLAGGIAQYF. The variable domain in full, completed from reference TRBV11-2 and TRBJ2-7, reads EAGVAQSPRYKIIEKRQSVAFWCNPISGHATLYWYQQILGQGPKLLIQFQNNGVVDDSQLPKDRFSAERLKGVDSTLKIQPAKLEDSAVYLCASSLGLAGGIAQYFGPGTRLTVT.

The chain links TRBV10-3 to TRBJ2-3, with TRBD2 matching 8 bases. The CDR3 loop spans 13 amino acids. Germline V gene data show CDR1 as ENHRY and CDR2 as SYGVKD. V was pared by 9 bases and J by 1 base, with 3 bases of the junction left unmatched. The DNA of the CDR3 is TGTGCCATTCGAGCGGGAGGCACAGATACGCAGTATTTT. Amino acids: CAIRAGGTDTQYF.

Written as DNA, the CDR3 is TGTGCCAGCAATTCCCCGCGGACAGGGGACTACGAGCAGTACTTC. Translation: CASNSPRTGDYEQYF. The chain combines TRBV28 with TRBJ2-7; TRBD1 matches at 9 bases. The V and J ends lost 7 bases and 3 bases, in that order; junction bases with no gene match: 10. Germline V lookup: CDR1 MDHEN, CDR2 SYDVKM. The CDR3 extends over 15 amino acids. Using reference TRBV28 and TRBJ2-7 for the parts outside the CDR3, the full variable domain is DVKVTQSSRYLVKRTGEKVFLECVQDMDHENMFWYRQDPGLGLRLIYFSYDVKMKEKGDIPEGYSVSREKKERFSLILESASTNQTSMYLCASNSPRTGDYEQYFGPGTRLTVT.

The rearrangement joins TRBV3-1 (or the pseudogene TRBV3-2) to TRBJ2-3; TRBD1 agrees at 7 bases. Germline V gene data show CDR1 as LGHDT and CDR2 as YNNKEL (reference sequence). CDR3 length equals 14 residues. V was pared by 5 bases and J by 4 bases, with 6 bases of the junction left unmatched. CDR3 in DNA: TGTGCCAGCAGCTCCCAAGGGGGCGCAGATACGCAGTATTTT. Residues: CASSSQGGADTQYF.

The gene calls are TRBV7-9 and TRBJ2-1, with D possibly being TRBD2 (6 bases). Germline CDR1 is SEHNR and CDR2 is FQNEAQ (reference sequence). Trimming removed 1 base from V and 7 bases from J, with 14 bases in between. This CDR3 spans 15 amino acids. For the CDR3, the DNA is TGTGCCAGCAGCTTAGTATCCCTTAGCGGAAATGAGCAGTTCTTC. Translation gives CASSLVSLSGNEQFF.

The chain combines TRBV10-3 with TRBJ1-2; D gene unclear. Germline CDR1 ENHRY, CDR2 SYGVKD. The germline V and J ends were trimmed by 0 bases and 6 bases, with 8 bases remaining between them. This CDR3 has 13 residues. CDR3 in amino acids: CAISESQTDGYTF. The CDR3 bases are TGTGCCATCAGTGAGTCGCAAACTGATGGCTACACCTTC.

The chain combines TRBV5-1 with TRBJ2-7, with a weak D call TRBD2 (5 bases). Trimming took off 0 bases at V and 5 bases at J, with 15 bases between the two ends. CDR1 is SGHRS and CDR2 is YFSETQ in the germline V gene. This CDR3 has 15 residues. The CDR3 DNA follows: TGCGCCAGCAGCTTGGCGGGGAACGGAGTCGACGAGCAGTACTTC. Residues: CASSLAGNGVDEQYF.

V and J are TRBV5-8 and TRBJ1-2, with a tentative D call TRBD1 (5 bases). The V end lost 0 bases, the J end lost 8 bases, and 14 bases lay between the germline ends. CDR3 length: 14 amino acids. Germline CDR1 reads SGHTS; CDR2 reads YDEGEE. CDR3 loop: CASSLAPQGSGYTF. Written as DNA, the CDR3 is TGTGCCAGCAGCTTGGCTCCCCAGGGTAGCGGCTACACCTTC.

The sample holds one count of this clone. CDR3 residues: CASSFRSPQESGEQFF. The DNA of the CDR3 is TGTGCCAGCAGCTTCCGGTCCCCTCAGGAATCGGGTGAGCAGTTCTTC. V and J are TRBV7-9 and TRBJ2-1; D is undetermined. The CDR3 sequence is 16 residues long. With 3 bases removed from V and 9 bases from J, the gap between germline ends came to 21 bases. Germline V CDR1 and CDR2: SEHNR, FQNEAQ (reference sequence). The variable domain in full, with the rest retrieved from reference TRBV7-9 and TRBJ2-1, is DTGVSQNPRHKITKRGQNVTFRCDPISEHNRLYWYRQTLGQGPEFLTYFQNEAQLEKSRLLSDRFSAERPKGSFSTLEIQRTEQGDSAMYLCASSFRSPQESGEQFFGPGTRLTVL.

The V and J genes are TRBV11-2 and TRBJ1-1; weak D call: TRBD1 (6 bases). This CDR3 contains 15 residues. Germline V gene data show CDR1 as SGHAT and CDR2 as FQNNGV. V was clipped by 2 bases and J by 7 bases, with 17 bases between them. CDR3 protein: CASSLFQGQVGEAFF. The CDR3 DNA reads as TGTGCCAGCAGCTTATTCCAGGGGCAAGTCGGTGAAGCTTTCTTT.

This chain uses TRBV4-2 with TRBJ2-7; D is possibly TRBD1 (5 bases). CDR1 LGHNA and CDR2 YNFKEQ come from the germline V gene. The germline V and J ends were trimmed by 1 base and 2 bases, with 12 bases remaining between them. This CDR3 comprises 15 residues. The CDR3 DNA sequence: TGTGCCAGCAGCCAAGGCCGACAGACAGCCTACGAGCAGTACTTC. Protein sequence: CASSQGRQTAYEQYF.

The J gene is TRBJ1-2, the V gene TRBV19; D ambiguous. The CDR3 runs 14 residues. Germline V gene data show CDR1 as LNHDA and CDR2 as SQIVND (reference sequence). With 3 bases removed from V and 4 bases from J, the gap between germline ends came to 12 bases. CDR3 in amino acids: CASSILWTTYGYTF. DNA for the CDR3: TGTGCCAGTAGTATCCTGTGGACGACCTATGGCTACACCTTC.

The chain recombines TRBV3-1 (or the pseudogene TRBV3-2) with TRBJ1-5; unclear D gene. Trimming took off 3 bases at V and 6 bases at J, with 12 bases between the two ends. Germline V CDR1 and CDR2: LGHDT, YNNKEL (reference sequence). The CDR3 runs 14 residues. Here the CDR3 reads CASSHKIGVQPQHF. The CDR3 region has the DNA TGTGCCAGCAGCCACAAGATTGGGGTTCAGCCCCAGCATTTT.

The J gene is TRBJ1-3, the V gene TRBV5-1; no reliable D call. This CDR3 has 13 residues. With 5 bases removed from V and 0 bases from J, the gap between germline ends came to 6 bases. Germline loops: CDR1 SGHRS, CDR2 YFSETQ. In nucleotides, the CDR3 is TGCGCCAGCAGTTCTGGCTCTGGAAACACCATATATTTT. Protein product: CASSSGSGNTIYF.

The rearrangement joins TRBV18 to TRBJ1-2; D not resolved. V was pared by 8 bases and J by 0 bases, with 16 bases between. Germline CDR1 is KGHSH and CDR2 is LQKENI. The CDR3 is 15 residues long. The CDR3 bases are TGTGCCAGCCTGGCTCAAGGCCGGGCTAACTATGGCTACACCTTC. Translated: CASLAQGRANYGYTF.

This clone was seen a few times. The CDR3 protein is CASSSVSGGGELFF. The CDR3 DNA follows: TGTGCCAGCAGCTCAGTCTCGGGAGGCGGGGAGCTGTTTTTT. V usage is TRBV7-2 and J usage is TRBJ2-2, with 7 bases lining up with TRBD2. With 4 bases clipped from V and 7 bases from J, the junction kept 6 bases outside the gene matches. In germline, CDR1 is SGHTA, CDR2 FQGNSA. This CDR3 has 14 residues.

CDR3 bases: TGCGCCAGCAGTGCCAGGGGAAGAGGCTACACCTTC. It encodes CASSARGRGYTF. The V and J genes are TRBV10-2 and TRBJ1-2, with D perhaps TRBD1 (6 bases). CDR3 length: 12 residues. Looked up from germline, CDR1 is WSHSY and CDR2 is SAAADI. Trimming cost V 4 bases and J 8 bases, with 11 bases left between them.

The chain is built from TRBV27 and TRBJ2-7; D might be TRBD1 (5 bases). Germline V CDR1 and CDR2: MNHEY, SMNVEV (reference sequence). V was shortened by 3 bases and J by 3 bases, with 9 bases between the two germline ends. The CDR3 has 13 residues. CDR3 DNA sequence: TGTGCCAGCAGTTTCCAGGACAACTACGAGCAGTACTTC. Translation: CASSFQDNYEQYF.